Listed here is a single T cell receptor (beta chain). Its antigen is unknown. TCRdb's table, derived via immunoSEQ multiplex PCR, lists solely in-frame clones and lacks some. This table has about 120,000 clones, approximately 90% appearing once. These data come from a study of cytomegalovirus exposure and HLA in healthy donors. Separate from the approximately 670-subject first cohort was the roughly 130-subject validation cohort, to which the donors belonged. CDR1 and CDR2 from the germline V gene are LGHNA and YNFKEQ. The CDR3 extends over 17 amino acids. After removal of 3 bases from V and 8 bases from J, the junction contained 13 bases not matched to a gene. Study conclusions and caveats: The authors listed around 150 TCR beta chains as cytomegalovirus-associated. Rarity held for most TCR sequences, but there were some public TCRs that occurred in many donors.

The TCR sequence derives from a woman aged 25-40 years in good health and CMV-seropositive. The chain couples TRBV4-2 to TRBJ2-1, with 10 positions matching TRBD2. Sequencing was done on a sample of PBMCs. The DNA of the CDR3 is TGTGCCAGCAGCCAGGAGGAGGGAGACGGACTAGCGGATGAGCAGTTCTTC. Translation gives CASSQEEGDGLADEQFF.